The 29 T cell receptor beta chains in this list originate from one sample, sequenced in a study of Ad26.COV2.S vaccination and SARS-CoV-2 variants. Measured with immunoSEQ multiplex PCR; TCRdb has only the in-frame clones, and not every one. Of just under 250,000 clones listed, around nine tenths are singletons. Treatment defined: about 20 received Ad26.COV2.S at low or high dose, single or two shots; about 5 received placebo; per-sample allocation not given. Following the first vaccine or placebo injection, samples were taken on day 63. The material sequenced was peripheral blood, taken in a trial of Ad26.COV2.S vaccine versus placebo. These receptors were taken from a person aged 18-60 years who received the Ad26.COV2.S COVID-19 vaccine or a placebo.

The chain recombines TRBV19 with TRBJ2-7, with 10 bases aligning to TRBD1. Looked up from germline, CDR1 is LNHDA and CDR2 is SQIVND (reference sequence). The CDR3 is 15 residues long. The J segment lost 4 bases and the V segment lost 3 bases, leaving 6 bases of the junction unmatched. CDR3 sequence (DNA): TGTGCCAGTAGTATCGGAGGACAGGGGGTTTACGAGCAGTACTTC. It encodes CASSIGGQGVYEQYF. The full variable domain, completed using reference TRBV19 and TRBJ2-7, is DGGITQSPKYLFRKEGQNVTLSCEQNLNHDAMYWYRQDPGQGLRLIYYSQIVNDFQKGDIAEGYSVSREKKESFPLTVTSAQKNPTAFYLCASSIGGQGVYEQYFGPGTRLTVT.

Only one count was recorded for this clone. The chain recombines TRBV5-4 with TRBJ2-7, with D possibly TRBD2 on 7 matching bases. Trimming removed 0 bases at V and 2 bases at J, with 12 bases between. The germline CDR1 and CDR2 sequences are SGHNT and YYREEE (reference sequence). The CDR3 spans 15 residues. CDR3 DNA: TGTGCCAGCAGCTTGGAGGGGGGGCATCCCTACGAGCAGTACTTC. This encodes CASSLEGGHPYEQYF.

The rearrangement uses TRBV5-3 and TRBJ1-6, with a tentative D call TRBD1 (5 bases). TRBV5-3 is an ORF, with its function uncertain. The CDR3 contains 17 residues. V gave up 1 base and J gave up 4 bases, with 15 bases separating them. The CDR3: CARSLSRPGGYNSPLHF. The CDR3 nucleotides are TGTGCCAGAAGCTTGTCTCGGCCCGGGGGTTATAATTCACCCCTCCACTTT.

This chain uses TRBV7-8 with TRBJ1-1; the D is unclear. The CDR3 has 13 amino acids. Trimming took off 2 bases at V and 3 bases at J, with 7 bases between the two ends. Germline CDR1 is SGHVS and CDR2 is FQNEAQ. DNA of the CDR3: TGTGCCAGCAGCTTATTGGCGTACACTGAAGCTTTCTTT. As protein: CASSLLAYTEAFF. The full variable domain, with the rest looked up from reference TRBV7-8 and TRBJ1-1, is GAGVSQSPRYKVAKRGQDVALRCDPISGHVSLFWYQQALGQGPEFLTYFQNEAQLDKSGLPSDRFFAERPEGSVSTLKIQRTQQEDSAVYLCASSLLAYTEAFFGQGTRLTVV.

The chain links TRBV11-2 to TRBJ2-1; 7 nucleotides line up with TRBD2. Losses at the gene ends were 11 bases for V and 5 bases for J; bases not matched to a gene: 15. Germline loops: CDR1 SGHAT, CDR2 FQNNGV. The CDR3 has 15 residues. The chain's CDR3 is CASTRRTRINNEQFF. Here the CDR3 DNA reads TGTGCCTCCACCCGGAGGACTAGGATCAACAATGAGCAGTTCTTC. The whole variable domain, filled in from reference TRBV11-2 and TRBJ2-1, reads EAGVAQSPRYKIIEKRQSVAFWCNPISGHATLYWYQQILGQGPKLLIQFQNNGVVDDSQLPKDRFSAERLKGVDSTLKIQPAKLEDSAVYLCASTRRTRINNEQFFGPGTRLTVL.

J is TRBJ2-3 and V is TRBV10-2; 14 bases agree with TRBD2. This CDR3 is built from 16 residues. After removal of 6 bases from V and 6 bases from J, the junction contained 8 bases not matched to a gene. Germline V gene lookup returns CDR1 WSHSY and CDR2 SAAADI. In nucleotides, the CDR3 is TGCGCCAGCAGAGGGACTAGCGGGGGACAGCGGGATACGCAGTATTTT. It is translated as CASRGTSGGQRDTQYF.

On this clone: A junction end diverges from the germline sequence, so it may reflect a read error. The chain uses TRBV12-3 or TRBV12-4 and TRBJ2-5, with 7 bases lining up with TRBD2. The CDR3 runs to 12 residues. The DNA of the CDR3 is TGCAGCTGCGGCGGGAGAGGAGAGACCCAGTACTTC. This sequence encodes CSCGGRGETQYF.

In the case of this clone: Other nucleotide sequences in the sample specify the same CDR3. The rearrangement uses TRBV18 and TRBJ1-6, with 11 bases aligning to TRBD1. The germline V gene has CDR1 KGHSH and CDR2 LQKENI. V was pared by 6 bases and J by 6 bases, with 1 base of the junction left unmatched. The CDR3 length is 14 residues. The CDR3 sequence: CASSGQGGNSPLHF. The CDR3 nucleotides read TGTGCCAGCTCGGGACAGGGGGGTAATTCACCCCTCCACTTT.

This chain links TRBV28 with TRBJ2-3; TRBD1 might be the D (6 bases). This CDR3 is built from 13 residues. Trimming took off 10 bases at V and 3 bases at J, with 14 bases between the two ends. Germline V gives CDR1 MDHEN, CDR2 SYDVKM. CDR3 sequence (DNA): TGTGCCACTAGGGACCAGGGGACAGATACGCAGTATTTT. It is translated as CATRDQGTDTQYF. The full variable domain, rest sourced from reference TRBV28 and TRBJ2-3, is DVKVTQSSRYLVKRTGEKVFLECVQDMDHENMFWYRQDPGLGLRLIYFSYDVKMKEKGDIPEGYSVSREKKERFSLILESASTNQTSMYLCATRDQGTDTQYFGPGTRLTVL.

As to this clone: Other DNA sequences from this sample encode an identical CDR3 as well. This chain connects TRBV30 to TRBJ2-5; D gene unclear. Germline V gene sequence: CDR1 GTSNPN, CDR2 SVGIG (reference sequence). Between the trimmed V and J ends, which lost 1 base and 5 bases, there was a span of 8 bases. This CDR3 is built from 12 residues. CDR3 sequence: CAWSGPLETQYF. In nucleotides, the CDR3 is TGTGCCTGGAGTGGTCCGCTTGAGACCCAGTACTTC.

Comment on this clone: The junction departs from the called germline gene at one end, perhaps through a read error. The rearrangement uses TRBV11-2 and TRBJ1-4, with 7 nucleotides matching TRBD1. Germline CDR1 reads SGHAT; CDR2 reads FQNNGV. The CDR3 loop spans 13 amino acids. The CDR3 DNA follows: TGTGCCAGCAGCTTAGGGAAGGGGTCGGGACAGATATTT. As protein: CASSLGKGSGQIF.

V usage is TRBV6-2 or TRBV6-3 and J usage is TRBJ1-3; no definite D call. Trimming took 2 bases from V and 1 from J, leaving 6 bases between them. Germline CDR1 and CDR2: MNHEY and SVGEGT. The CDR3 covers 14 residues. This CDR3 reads CASSYGDSGNTIYF. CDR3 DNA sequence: TGTGCCAGCAGTTACGGGGATTCTGGAAACACCATATATTTT.

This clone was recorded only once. CDR3 nucleotide sequence: TGTGCCAGCAGCTTGTTTACAGGGGCATCACATAATTCACCCCTCCACTTT. It is translated as CASSLFTGASHNSPLHF. This chain joins TRBV5-6 and TRBJ1-6, with 7 nucleotides matching TRBD1. Germline V gene lookup returns CDR1 SGHDT and CDR2 YYEEEE. Trimming took 1 base from V and 5 from J; bases not matched to a gene: 9. The CDR3 contains 17 residues.

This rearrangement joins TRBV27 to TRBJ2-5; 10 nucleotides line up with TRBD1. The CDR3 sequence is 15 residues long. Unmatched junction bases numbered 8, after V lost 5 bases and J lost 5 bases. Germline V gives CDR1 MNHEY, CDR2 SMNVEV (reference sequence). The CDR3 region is CASSPRTGGGETQYF. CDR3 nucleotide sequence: TGTGCCAGCAGTCCCCGGACAGGGGGAGGTGAGACCCAGTACTTC.

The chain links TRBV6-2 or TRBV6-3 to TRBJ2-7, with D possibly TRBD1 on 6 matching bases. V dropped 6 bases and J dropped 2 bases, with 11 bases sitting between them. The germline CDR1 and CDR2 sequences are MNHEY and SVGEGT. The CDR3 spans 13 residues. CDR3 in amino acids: CASSRQAAYEQYF. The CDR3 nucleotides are TGTGCCAGCAGCAGACAGGCTGCCTACGAGCAGTACTTC.

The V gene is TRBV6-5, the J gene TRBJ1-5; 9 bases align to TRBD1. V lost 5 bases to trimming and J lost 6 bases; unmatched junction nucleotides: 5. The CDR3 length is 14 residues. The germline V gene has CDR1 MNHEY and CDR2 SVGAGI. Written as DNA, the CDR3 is TGTGCCAGCAGTCGAACAGGGGGCAGTCAGCCCCAGCATTTT. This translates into CASSRTGGSQPQHF.

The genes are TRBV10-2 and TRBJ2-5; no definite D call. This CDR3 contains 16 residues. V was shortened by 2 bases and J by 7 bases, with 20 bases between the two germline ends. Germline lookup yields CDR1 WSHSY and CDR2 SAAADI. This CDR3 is CASSENPGQLLGTQYF. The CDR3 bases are TGCGCCAGCAGTGAGAACCCAGGCCAGCTCCTAGGGACCCAGTACTTC.

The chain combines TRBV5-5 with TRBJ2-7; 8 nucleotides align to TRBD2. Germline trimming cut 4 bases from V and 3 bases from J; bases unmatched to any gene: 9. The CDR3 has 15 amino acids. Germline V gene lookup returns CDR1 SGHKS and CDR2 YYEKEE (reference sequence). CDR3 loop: CASSPRAGGLYEQYF. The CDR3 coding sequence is TGTGCCAGCAGCCCGCGGGCGGGGGGCCTCTACGAGCAGTACTTC.

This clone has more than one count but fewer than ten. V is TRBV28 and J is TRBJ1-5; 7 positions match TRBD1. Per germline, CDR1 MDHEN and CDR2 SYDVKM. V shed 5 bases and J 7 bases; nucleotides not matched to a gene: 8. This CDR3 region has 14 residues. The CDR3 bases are TGTGCCAGCAGTCCGACAGGGTCCCTGCAGCCCCAGCATTTT. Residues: CASSPTGSLQPQHF.

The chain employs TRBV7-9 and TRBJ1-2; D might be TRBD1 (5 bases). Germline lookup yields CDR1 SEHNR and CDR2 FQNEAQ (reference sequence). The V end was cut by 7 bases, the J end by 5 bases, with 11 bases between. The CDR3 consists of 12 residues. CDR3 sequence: CASTNQGYGYTF. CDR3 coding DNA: TGTGCCAGCACCAACCAGGGATATGGCTACACCTTC.

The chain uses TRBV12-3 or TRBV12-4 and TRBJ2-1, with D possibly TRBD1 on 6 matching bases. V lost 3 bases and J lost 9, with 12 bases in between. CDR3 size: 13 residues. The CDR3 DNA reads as TGTGCCAGCAGTTTGACAGGCTTCGGTGAGCAGTTCTTC. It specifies CASSLTGFGEQFF.

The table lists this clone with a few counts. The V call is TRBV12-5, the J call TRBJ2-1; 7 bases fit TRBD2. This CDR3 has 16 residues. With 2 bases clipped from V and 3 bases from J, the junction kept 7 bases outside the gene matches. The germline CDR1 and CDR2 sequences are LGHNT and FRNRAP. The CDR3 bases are TGTGCTAGTGGTTTGACCGCGGGAGAGGGCTACAATGAGCAGTTCTTC. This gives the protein CASGLTAGEGYNEQFF.

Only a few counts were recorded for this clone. The CDR3 loop is CASSFPLTSFSGNTIYF. The CDR3, as DNA: TGTGCCAGCAGTTTCCCTTTAACAAGTTTCTCTGGAAACACCATATATTTT. The V gene is TRBV28, the J gene TRBJ1-3; D gene uncertain. Trimming removed 3 bases from V and 0 bases from J, with 15 bases in between. CDR1 and CDR2 (germline): MDHEN, SYDVKM. The CDR3 sequence is 17 residues long.

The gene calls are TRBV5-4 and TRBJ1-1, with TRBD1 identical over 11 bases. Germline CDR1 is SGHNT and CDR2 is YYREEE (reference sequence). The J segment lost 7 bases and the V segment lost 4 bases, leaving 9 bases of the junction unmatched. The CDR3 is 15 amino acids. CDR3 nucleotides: TGTGCCAGCAGCGTAGGACAGGGGGCGAAGGTTGAAGCTTTCTTT. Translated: CASSVGQGAKVEAFF.

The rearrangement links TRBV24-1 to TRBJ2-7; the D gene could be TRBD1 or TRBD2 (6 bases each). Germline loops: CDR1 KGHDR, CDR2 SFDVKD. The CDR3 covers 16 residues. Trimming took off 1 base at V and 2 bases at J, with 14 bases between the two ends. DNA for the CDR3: TGTGCCACCAGTGATTTTCCCGGGGGCATGACCTACGAGCAGTACTTC. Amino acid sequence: CATSDFPGGMTYEQYF.

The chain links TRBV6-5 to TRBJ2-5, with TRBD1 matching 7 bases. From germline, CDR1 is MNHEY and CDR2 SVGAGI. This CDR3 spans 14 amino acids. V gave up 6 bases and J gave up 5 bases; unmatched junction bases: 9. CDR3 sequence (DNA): TGTGCCAGCAGCCGGGGACAGAGGGGGGAGACCCAGTACTTC. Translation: CASSRGQRGETQYF.

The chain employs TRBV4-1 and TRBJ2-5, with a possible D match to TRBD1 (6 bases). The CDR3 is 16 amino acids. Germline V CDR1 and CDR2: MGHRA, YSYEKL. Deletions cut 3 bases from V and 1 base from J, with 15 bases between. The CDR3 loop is CASSHSGQPGQETQYF. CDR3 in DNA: TGCGCCAGCAGCCATTCAGGACAGCCTGGCCAAGAGACCCAGTACTTC.

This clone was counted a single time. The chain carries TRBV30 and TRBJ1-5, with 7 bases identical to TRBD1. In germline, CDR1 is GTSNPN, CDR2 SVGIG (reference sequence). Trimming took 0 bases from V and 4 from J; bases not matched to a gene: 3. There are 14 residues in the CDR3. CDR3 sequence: CAWSVGGLNQPQHF. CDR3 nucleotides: TGTGCCTGGAGTGTAGGGGGCTTGAATCAGCCCCAGCATTTT.

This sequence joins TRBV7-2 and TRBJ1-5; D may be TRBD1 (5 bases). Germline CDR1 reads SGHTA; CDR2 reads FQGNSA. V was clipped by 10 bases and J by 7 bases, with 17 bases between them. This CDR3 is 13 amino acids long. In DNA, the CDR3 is TGTGCCACCTCCGGACAAGGGTCGCAGCCCCAGCATTTT. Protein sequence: CATSGQGSQPQHF.